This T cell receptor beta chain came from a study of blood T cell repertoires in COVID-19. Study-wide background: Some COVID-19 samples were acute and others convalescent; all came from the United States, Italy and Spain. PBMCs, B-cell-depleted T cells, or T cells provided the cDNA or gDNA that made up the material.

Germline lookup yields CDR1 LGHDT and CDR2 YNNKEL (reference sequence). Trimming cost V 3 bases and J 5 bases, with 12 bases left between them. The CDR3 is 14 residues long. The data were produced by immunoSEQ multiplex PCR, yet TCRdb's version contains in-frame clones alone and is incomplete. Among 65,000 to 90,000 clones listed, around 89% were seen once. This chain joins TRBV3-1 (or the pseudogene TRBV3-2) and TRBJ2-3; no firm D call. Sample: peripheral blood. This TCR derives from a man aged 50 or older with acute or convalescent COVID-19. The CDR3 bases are TGTGCCAGCAGCCATCGTGACTTCGAAGATACGCAGTATTTT. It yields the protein CASSHRDFEDTQYF.